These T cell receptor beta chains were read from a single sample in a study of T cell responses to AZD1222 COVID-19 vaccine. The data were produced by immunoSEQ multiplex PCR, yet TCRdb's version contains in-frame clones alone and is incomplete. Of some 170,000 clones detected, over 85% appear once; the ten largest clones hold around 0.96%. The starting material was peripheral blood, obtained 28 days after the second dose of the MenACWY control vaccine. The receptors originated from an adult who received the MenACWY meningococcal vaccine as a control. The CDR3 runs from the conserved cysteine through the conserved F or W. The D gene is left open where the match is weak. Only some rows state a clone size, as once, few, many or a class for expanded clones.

CDR3aa: CASSLSQGADGYTF
CDR3nt: TGTGCCAGCAGCTTATCACAGGGGGCCGATGGCTACACCTTC
j_gene: TRBJ1-2
abundance: -
v_gene: TRBV7-2
d_gene: TRBD1

CDR3aa: CASSLSRTGNQPQHF
CDR3nt: TGTGCCAGCAGCTTGTCCCGGACAGGCAATCAGCCCCAGCATTTT
j_gene: TRBJ1-5
abundance: -
v_gene: TRBV28
d_gene: -

CDR3aa: CASSLSGNQPQHF
CDR3nt: TGTGCCAGCAGCTTATCCGGAAATCAGCCCCAGCATTTT
j_gene: TRBJ1-5
abundance: once
v_gene: TRBV7-2
d_gene: -

CDR3aa: CAISDGSGGLRGETQYF
CDR3nt: TGTGCCATCAGTGACGGAAGCGGGGGTCTTCGGGGGGAGACCCAGTACTTC
j_gene: TRBJ2-5
abundance: -
v_gene: TRBV10-3
d_gene: TRBD2

CDR3aa: CASSLQGRAGEGYTF
CDR3nt: TGTGCCAGCAGTTTACAGGGCAGGGCAGGGGAGGGCTACACCTTC
j_gene: TRBJ1-2
abundance: -
v_gene: TRBV27
d_gene: -

CDR3aa: CASSPGTGKGRNTEAFF
CDR3nt: TGTGCCAGCAGCCCCGGGACAGGGAAGGGAAGGAACACTGAAGCTTTCTTT
j_gene: TRBJ1-1
abundance: -
v_gene: TRBV7-2
d_gene: TRBD1

CDR3aa: CASSFGPGQGFVRPSPLHF
CDR3nt: TGTGCCAGCAGTTTTGGTCCGGGACAGGGATTCGTAAGACCTTCACCCCTCCACTTT
j_gene: TRBJ1-6
abundance: -
v_gene: TRBV27
d_gene: TRBD1

CDR3aa: CASSRYRVSYPDTQYF
CDR3nt: TGTGCCAGCAGCCGGTACCGGGTCTCTTATCCAGATACGCAGTATTTT
j_gene: TRBJ2-3
abundance: -
v_gene: TRBV6-2/TRBV6-3
d_gene: -

CDR3aa: CASRRERQETQYF
CDR3nt: TGCGCCAGCCGCCGGGAGCGGCAAGAGACCCAGTACTTC
j_gene: TRBJ2-5
abundance: -
v_gene: TRBV5-1
d_gene: -

CDR3aa: CASSLAFLNQPQHF
CDR3nt: TGTGCCAGCAGCTTAGCGTTCCTGAATCAGCCCCAGCATTTT
j_gene: TRBJ1-5
abundance: -
v_gene: TRBV7-2
d_gene: -

CDR3aa: CASRTAGELFF
CDR3nt: TGTGCCAGTCGTACGGCCGGGGAGCTGTTTTTT
j_gene: TRBJ2-2
abundance: -
v_gene: TRBV6-5
d_gene: -

CDR3aa: CASSRFPDTEAFF
CDR3nt: TGTGCCAGCAGCCGGTTCCCGGACACTGAAGCTTTCTTT
j_gene: TRBJ1-1
abundance: -
v_gene: TRBV11-3
d_gene: -

CDR3aa: CASSRLPENTEAFF
CDR3nt: TGTGCCAGCAGTCGACTGCCGGAGAACACTGAAGCTTTCTTT
j_gene: TRBJ1-1
abundance: -
v_gene: TRBV6-2/TRBV6-3
d_gene: -

CDR3aa: CASSTYRVRGQPQHF
CDR3nt: TGTGCCAGTAGTACGTACAGGGTCCGGGGTCAGCCCCAGCATTTT
j_gene: TRBJ1-5
abundance: -
v_gene: TRBV19
d_gene: -

CDR3aa: CASSKDGQGGRGYTF
CDR3nt: TGTGCCAGTAGTAAAGACGGACAGGGTGGAAGGGGCTACACCTTC
j_gene: TRBJ1-2
abundance: once
v_gene: TRBV19
d_gene: TRBD1

CDR3aa: CASSILAGGPDTQYF
CDR3nt: TGTGCCAGCAGCATACTAGCGGGGGGGCCAGATACGCAGTATTTT
j_gene: TRBJ2-3
abundance: -
v_gene: TRBV11-2
d_gene: TRBD2

CDR3aa: CASKEQLTEAFF
CDR3nt: TGTGCCAGCAAAGAACAGCTGACTGAAGCTTTCTTT
j_gene: TRBJ1-1
abundance: -
v_gene: TRBV19
d_gene: -

CDR3aa: CASSQDRTGRLFF
CDR3nt: TGTGCCAGCAGCCAAGATCGGACAGGGAGGCTGTTTTTT
j_gene: TRBJ1-4
abundance: -
v_gene: TRBV14
d_gene: TRBD1

CDR3aa: CASSWRKKAAMSEAFF
CDR3nt: TGTGCCAGCAGTTGGCGGAAAAAGGCTGCTATGTCTGAAGCTTTCTTT
j_gene: TRBJ1-1
abundance: -
v_gene: TRBV27
d_gene: -

CDR3aa: CASWTSAYEQYF
CDR3nt: TGTGCCTCTTGGACTAGCGCTTACGAGCAGTACTTC
j_gene: TRBJ2-7
abundance: -
v_gene: TRBV6-5
d_gene: TRBD2

CDR3aa: CASSVSTDTQYF
CDR3nt: TGTGCCAGCAGCGTCAGCACAGATACGCAGTATTTT
j_gene: TRBJ2-3
abundance: -
v_gene: TRBV7-2
d_gene: -

CDR3aa: CASLDRYSNQPQHF
CDR3nt: TGTGCCAGCCTGGACCGCTATAGCAATCAGCCCCAGCATTTT
j_gene: TRBJ1-5
abundance: -
v_gene: TRBV28
d_gene: -

CDR3aa: CASSLGLQPQHF
CDR3nt: TGTGCCAGCAGCCTTGGACTTCAGCCCCAGCATTTT
j_gene: TRBJ1-5
abundance: -
v_gene: TRBV6-5
d_gene: -

CDR3aa: CATSRGSVRMNTEAFF
CDR3nt: TGTGCCACCAGCAGAGGTTCGGTCAGAATGAACACTGAAGCTTTCTTT
j_gene: TRBJ1-1
abundance: -
v_gene: TRBV15
d_gene: -

CDR3aa: CASSLSFAAVGGNTIYF
CDR3nt: TGTGCCAGCAGCTTGTCCTTCGCCGCAGTGGGAGGAAACACCATATATTTT
j_gene: TRBJ1-3
abundance: -
v_gene: TRBV5-5
d_gene: -

CDR3aa: CASSLGGIETQYF
CDR3nt: TGTGCCAGCAGCTTGGGGGGGATAGAGACCCAGTACTTC
j_gene: TRBJ2-5
abundance: -
v_gene: TRBV11-2
d_gene: TRBD2

CDR3aa: CASSLAVTRTDTQYF
CDR3nt: TGTGCCAGCAGCTTGGCCGTGACCCGCACAGATACGCAGTATTTT
j_gene: TRBJ2-3
abundance: -
v_gene: TRBV5-8
d_gene: -

CDR3aa: CASSDTTGSASYGYTF
CDR3nt: TGCGCCAGCAGTGATACGACAGGGTCGGCTAGCTATGGCTACACCTTC
j_gene: TRBJ1-2
abundance: -
v_gene: TRBV10-1
d_gene: TRBD1

CDR3aa: CASSLEGSLRNEQFF
CDR3nt: TGTGCCAGCAGCTTGGAGGGGAGCCTGAGGAATGAGCAGTTCTTC
j_gene: TRBJ2-1
abundance: -
v_gene: TRBV11-2
d_gene: -

CDR3aa: CASSIGPRATNYGYTF
CDR3nt: TGTGCCAGTAGTATCGGACCCCGGGCTACTAACTATGGCTACACCTTC
j_gene: TRBJ1-2
abundance: -
v_gene: TRBV19
d_gene: -

CDR3aa: CAWNPQGRDTQYF
CDR3nt: TGTGCCTGGAACCCCCAGGGGCGGGATACGCAGTATTTT
j_gene: TRBJ2-3
abundance: once
v_gene: TRBV30
d_gene: -

CDR3aa: CASRSGGGGRSYEQYF
CDR3nt: TGTGCTAGCAGGTCGGGGGGCGGGGGCCGCTCCTACGAGCAGTACTTC
j_gene: TRBJ2-7
abundance: once
v_gene: TRBV7-7
d_gene: -

CDR3aa: CASSYSVGAKKETQYF
CDR3nt: TGTGCCAGCAGTTACTCGGTGGGGGCGAAGAAAGAGACCCAGTACTTC
j_gene: TRBJ2-5
abundance: -
v_gene: TRBV6-5
d_gene: -

CDR3aa: CASSKTGIGNQPQHF
CDR3nt: TGTGCCAGCAGTAAGACGGGAATCGGCAATCAGCCCCAGCATTTT
j_gene: TRBJ1-5
abundance: -
v_gene: TRBV6-5
d_gene: -

CDR3aa: CSVETGRSYNEQFF
CDR3nt: TGCAGCGTTGAGACGGGGCGCTCCTACAATGAGCAGTTCTTC
j_gene: TRBJ2-1
abundance: -
v_gene: TRBV29-1
d_gene: -

CDR3aa: CASSLWDRGEKLFF
CDR3nt: TGTGCCAGCAGCTTATGGGACAGGGGGGAAAAACTGTTTTTT
j_gene: TRBJ1-4
abundance: -
v_gene: TRBV11-2
d_gene: TRBD1

CDR3aa: CASSADRGATGELFF
CDR3nt: TGCGCCAGCAGTGCGGACAGGGGGGCCACCGGGGAGCTGTTTTTT
j_gene: TRBJ2-2
abundance: few
v_gene: TRBV10-1
d_gene: TRBD1

CDR3aa: CASSLANGRSGELFF
CDR3nt: TGCGCCAGCAGCTTGGCCAATGGCAGGAGCGGGGAGCTGTTTTTT
j_gene: TRBJ2-2
abundance: -
v_gene: TRBV5-1
d_gene: -

CDR3aa: CASSPIEGGNRALRPQHF
CDR3nt: TGTGCCAGCAGTCCGATAGAGGGGGGGAACAGGGCCCTGCGGCCCCAGCATTTT
j_gene: TRBJ1-5
abundance: -
v_gene: TRBV6-6
d_gene: -

CDR3aa: CASSPTENSPLHF
CDR3nt: TGTGCCAGCTCACCGACGGAGAATTCACCCCTCCACTTT
j_gene: TRBJ1-6
abundance: -
v_gene: TRBV18
d_gene: -

CDR3aa: CASSPLGGQPQHF
CDR3nt: TGTGCCAGCAGTCCCCTTGGGGGGCAGCCCCAGCATTTT
j_gene: TRBJ1-5
abundance: -
v_gene: TRBV12-3/TRBV12-4
d_gene: -

CDR3aa: CASIRDRRSYNSPLHF
CDR3nt: TGTGCCAGCATCCGGGACAGAAGGTCCTATAATTCACCCCTCCACTTT
j_gene: TRBJ1-6
abundance: -
v_gene: TRBV2
d_gene: TRBD1

CDR3aa: CASSPQGLNSYNEQFF
CDR3nt: TGTGCCAGCTCACCACAGGGTCTGAACTCCTACAATGAGCAGTTCTTC
j_gene: TRBJ2-1
abundance: few
v_gene: TRBV18
d_gene: -

CDR3aa: CASSHAGAPGQPQHF
CDR3nt: TGTGCCAGCAGTCACGCAGGGGCGCCAGGTCAGCCCCAGCATTTT
j_gene: TRBJ1-5
abundance: -
v_gene: TRBV3-1/TRBV3-2
d_gene: -

CDR3aa: CASSEQGMHQPQHF
CDR3nt: TGTGCCAGCAGTGAACAGGGGATGCATCAGCCCCAGCATTTT
j_gene: TRBJ1-5
abundance: -
v_gene: TRBV6-1
d_gene: -

CDR3aa: CASSRQPVTTGPQHF
CDR3nt: TGTGCCAGCAGCCGACAACCGGTGACTACAGGGCCCCAGCATTTT
j_gene: TRBJ1-5
abundance: -
v_gene: TRBV6-5
d_gene: -

CDR3aa: CASSYRDRFNTEAFF
CDR3nt: TGTGCCAGCAGTTACAGGGACAGATTCAACACTGAAGCTTTCTTT
j_gene: TRBJ1-1
abundance: -
v_gene: TRBV6-5
d_gene: TRBD1

CDR3aa: CASSLSGTQETQYF
CDR3nt: TGCGCCAGCAGCTTGTCCGGGACACAAGAGACCCAGTACTTC
j_gene: TRBJ2-5
abundance: -
v_gene: TRBV5-1
d_gene: -

CDR3aa: CASSLGFGTGAYEQYF
CDR3nt: TGTGCCAGCAGCCTAGGTTTCGGGACAGGGGCCTACGAGCAGTACTTC
j_gene: TRBJ2-7
abundance: once
v_gene: TRBV7-2
d_gene: TRBD1

CDR3aa: CASSFLGSFMGTQYF
CDR3nt: TGTGCCAGCAGTTTCCTAGGCTCCTTTATGGGAACGCAGTATTTT
j_gene: TRBJ2-3
abundance: -
v_gene: TRBV28
d_gene: -